This T cell receptor (beta chain) was sequenced in a study of cytomegalovirus exposure and HLA in healthy donors. Findings and limits, study-wide: Some V segments, TRBV6-2 and TRBV6-3 among them, were indistinguishable and were therefore excluded.

Regarding this clone: The antigen is undetermined.

The V gene end was trimmed by 6 bases and the J gene end by 0 bases; junction bases not matched to a gene: 7. Per germline, CDR1 SEHNR and CDR2 FQNEAQ (reference sequence). The CDR3 totals 15 residues. 60 Vbeta and 13 Jbeta primers were used in PCR. This table comes from immunoSEQ multiplex PCR, and its TCRdb copy is limited to in-frame clones, with some not included. This table has 140,000 or so clones, about 80% appearing once. This receptor was obtained from a woman aged 18 to 35 in good health and CMV-seropositive. Sequenced input: PBMCs. The gene calls are TRBV7-9 and TRBJ2-5; 7 nucleotides match TRBD1. This CDR3 is CASSPGQPYQETQYF. The CDR3, as DNA: TGTGCCAGCAGTCCGGGACAGCCGTACCAAGAGACCCAGTACTTC.